This T cell receptor (beta chain) was observed in a study of CD8+ T cells in alopecia areata. CDR1 and CDR2 (germline): GTSNPN, SVGIG (reference sequence). This CDR3 has 12 amino acids. Trimming cost V 4 bases and J 8 bases, with 14 bases left between them. Extracted from the samples, RNA was reverse transcribed into cDNA to serve as the sequencing template. Data came from immunoSEQ multiplex PCR; TCRdb stores just in-frame clones and leaves some out. Seen here are roughly 150,000 clones, roughly 60% observed once, and the top ten hold more than 4.5%. Regarding the study as a whole: Scalp lesions, especially in alopecia totalis/universalis, had higher clonality than normal scalp. Patients showed less clear TCR sequence sharing than mice, possibly partly because of HLA diversity.

Both CD4+ and CD8+ T cells were separated by sorting PBMCs. Points on this clone: What it binds is unknown.

The chain uses TRBV30 and TRBJ1-2; D is unclear. The material sequenced was CD4+ T cells sorted from blood. This receptor was taken from a human donor in good health. For the CDR3, the DNA is TGTGCCTGGAATGCGCTTTCGGGGGGCTACACCTTC. The encoded protein is CAWNALSGGYTF.